One and the same sample provided the 9 T cell receptor beta chains below, sequenced in a study of T cell changes during pregnancy in multiple sclerosis. Sequenced by immunoSEQ multiplex PCR; TCRdb stores in-frame clones only, minus some. The sample lists about 130,000 clones; 95% to 98% were seen once. The input for sequencing was peripheral blood, taken after pregnancy. The source of these receptors is a female donor with multiple sclerosis, enrolled in a pregnancy study.

The rearrangement uses TRBV27 and TRBJ2-1, with 10 bases that match TRBD1. Trimming removed 5 bases from V and 3 bases from J; junction bases left unmatched: 10. The CDR3 covers 17 residues. Germline V gene sequence: CDR1 MNHEY, CDR2 SMNVEV (reference sequence). The CDR3, as DNA: TGTGCCAGCAGTCCCCTCTCCGGGACAGGGGACTACAATGAGCAGTTCTTC. Translated: CASSPLSGTGDYNEQFF.

The chain joins TRBV5-1 to TRBJ2-7, with TRBD2 matching 14 bases. The CDR3 runs to 21 residues. CDR1 is SGHRS, CDR2 YFSETQ, per germline. Losses at the gene ends were 0 bases for V and 4 bases for J; bases not matched to a gene: 18. CDR3: CASSLALRLAGGPTISYEQYF. The CDR3, as DNA: TGCGCCAGCAGCTTGGCCCTACGACTAGCGGGAGGGCCAACAATCTCATACGAGCAGTACTTC. Variable domain in full (rest from reference TRBV5-1 and TRBJ2-7): KAGVTQTPRYLIKTRGQQVTLSCSPISGHRSVSWYQQTPGQGLQFLFEYFSETQRNKGNFPGRFSGRQFSNSRSEMNVSTLELGDSALYLCASSLALRLAGGPTISYEQYFGPGTRLTVT.

This sequence joins TRBV28 and TRBJ2-4, with a weak D call TRBD1 (5 bases). V lost 6 bases and J lost 0, with 9 bases in between. The CDR3 has 14 residues. Germline assignment: CDR1 MDHEN and CDR2 SYDVKM. CDR3 coding DNA: TGTGCCAGCAGCCTGGGGCCAGCCAAAAACATTCAGTACTTC. It specifies CASSLGPAKNIQYF.

V and J are TRBV5-4 and TRBJ2-3, with D maybe TRBD1 (6 bases). Germline values: CDR1 SGHNT, CDR2 YYREEE (reference sequence). This CDR3 has 14 amino acids. Trimming removed 9 bases from V and 3 bases from J, with 17 bases in between. The CDR3 bases are TGTGCCATCCCCGGGACAAAAAATACAGATACGCAGTATTTT. As protein: CAIPGTKNTDTQYF.

V usage is TRBV6-1 and J usage is TRBJ2-7, with TRBD1 identical over 8 bases. Trimming took 4 bases from V and 3 from J; bases not matched to a gene: 5. This CDR3 is 14 amino acids long. Looked up from germline, CDR1 is MNHNS and CDR2 is SASEGT. The CDR3 spells CASSVETGDYEQYF. CDR3 coding DNA: TGTGCCAGCAGTGTAGAGACAGGGGACTACGAGCAGTACTTC.

The chain has TRBV30 and TRBJ1-5; tentative D call: TRBD1 (5 bases). V was clipped by 0 bases and J by 6 bases, with 12 bases between them. The CDR3 is made up of 14 amino acids. CDR1 and CDR2 from the germline V gene are GTSNPN and SVGIG (reference sequence). CDR3 DNA sequence: TGTGCCTGGAGTGTAGCCGGGGGTGGTCAGCCCCAGCATTTT. Encoded protein: CAWSVAGGGQPQHF.

V is TRBV11-2 and J is TRBJ2-7, with a possible D match to TRBD2 (6 bases). The CDR3 runs 14 residues. Trimming shortened V by 5 bases and J by 0 bases, and 11 bases separated the two germline ends. The germline gives CDR1 SGHAT, CDR2 FQNNGV. CDR3 DNA sequence: TGTGCCAGCAGCCCCCTAGCGAGCTCCTACGAGCAGTACTTC. Translation: CASSPLASSYEQYF.

The V and J genes are TRBV7-9 and TRBJ2-7; 12 bases fit TRBD2. The germline V gene has CDR1 SEHNR and CDR2 FQNEAQ (reference sequence). This CDR3 region has 15 residues. With V trimmed by 5 bases and J by 7 bases, 9 bases remained unmatched. CDR3 bases: TGTGCCAGCAGCCTCCGACTAGCGGGGGCTTTAGAGCAGTACTTC. It specifies CASSLRLAGALEQYF.

The CDR3 bases are TGTGCCATCAGTGAGTCGGGGACTAGCGGAGGGAGTGAGCAGTTCTTC. It translates to CAISESGTSGGSEQFF. The rearrangement joins TRBV10-3 to TRBJ2-1, with TRBD2 identical over 11 bases. The CDR3 consists of 16 residues. The ends lost 0 bases at V and 9 bases at J; junction bases unmatched: 7. The germline CDR1 and CDR2 sequences are ENHRY and SYGVKD.